The sequence of this TCR beta chain was determined in a study of Ad26.COV2.S vaccination and SARS-CoV-2 variants. The assay was immunoSEQ multiplex PCR, and TCRdb's table has in-frame clones only and misses some. This sample yields 180,000 or so clones, of which around 88% are seen a single time; about 5.5% belongs to the top ten. Notes on the study in general: Reportedly, after vaccination the spike-specific CD8+ and CD4+ T cell responses displayed substantial breadth. Vaccinated individuals (as opposed to placebo recipients) had higher spike-specific TCR breadth.

This clone has just one count. Its antigen remains unknown. The CDR3 is made up of 14 amino acids. CDR1 is LGHDT and CDR2 is YNNKEL in the germline V gene (reference sequence). Deletions cut 5 bases from V and 5 bases from J, with 14 bases between. This receptor was identified in a human donor who had recovered from COVID-19. The sample here was peripheral blood, taken after recovery from COVID-19. J is TRBJ2-3 and V is TRBV3-1 (or the pseudogene TRBV3-2); a possible D gene is TRBD2 (6 bases). As DNA, the CDR3 is TGTGCCAGCAGCTTTAGCGGAGGCGGAGATACGCAGTATTTT. Amino acid sequence: CASSFSGGGDTQYF.